This T cell receptor (beta chain) was retrieved from a study of shared clonotypes between healthy human individuals (dated by TCRdb to 2019 to 2021). Turning to the overall study: The cohort included three men and a couple of women between 18 and 49 years of age. To estimate repertoire size and how much clonotype sharing occurs between individuals, the study deeply sequenced the blood TCR repertoires of about 5 healthy adults. Libraries were prepared and TCR repertoires were sequenced by different laboratories using diverse techniques, in order to increase sequencing depth and limit assay-specific biases. Each donor's leukapheresis produced roughly between roughly 0.85 and 9.5 billion PBMCs. General findings and caveats noted by the study authors: Only blood was sampled, and tissue TCR repertoires likely differ from those in blood. Because the study included only a small number of donors, the genetic and exposure-history diversity represented was limited. Based on pairwise subsampling, the degree of clonotype sharing among donors was expected to be affected by sequencing depth.

Using the deep immunoSEQ assay, multiplex PCR amplified TCR CDR3 regions from genomic DNA. For each cell subset, the extracted genomic DNA was distributed evenly across all wells of several immunoSEQ 96-well plates, and each plate served as one replicate. For unsorted PBMC, each replicate PCR was loaded with 250 to 300 ng genomic DNA, equivalent to about 33,000 T cell genomes. Genomic DNA from unsorted PBMC was sequenced over ten immunoSEQ deep assay plates. Purified libraries were measured with a Qubit 3.0 fluorometer, size-checked on a Bioanalyzer 2100, and measured again with the KAPA Library Quantification kit. A separate single-read 150-cycle Illumina NextSeq 550 flow cell was used to sequence each immunoSEQ 96-well plate. Per the source publication's procedure: Because the immunoSEQ output held only junctional sequences and lacked quality scores, the filtering could not match the filtering applied to full-length reads. To assign V/J genes and CDR3, sequences were annotated using PyIR, a Python wrapper for IgBLAST v1.9, with IMGT germline references. Reads were removed for weak V/J assignments (E-value above 1e-6), missing CDR3, stop codons, out-of-frame junctions, or ambiguous translated residues. V3J clonotypes were defined as sequences sharing an identical inferred V gene, J gene, and CDR3 amino acid sequence. Percentage overlap between repertoires was computed as shared unique clonotypes divided by the size of the smaller repertoire. Repertoire richness was assessed with RTK rarefaction, the Chao1 estimator, and Recon v2.1 estimates of unobserved clonotypes. TCRdb limited this immuneACCESS table to in-frame rearrangements with V and J called. A share of clones is missing; checked studies link under half to unresolved V genes, and the rest is unexplained. The V and J calls and clone size were taken over from that table, and D and trimming were inferred from the DNA. This sample holds about half a million clones; over 75% were observed only once. The ten biggest clones cover roughly 13% of the sample.

V sheds 5 bases and J sheds 3 bases, leaving 8 bases between their ends. From the cysteine through the phenylalanine, the CDR3 covers 11 amino acids. The kept DNA is CDR3 alone, 33 bases in frame from the first base. The germline V gene (reference sequence) gives CDR1 as GTSNPN and CDR2 as SVGIG. Healthy HIV-negative adults with no recently reported acute infections or vaccinations were included as donors. Every donor was a Caucasian adult residing in Nashville, Tennessee, USA. For unsorted samples, 84 million or so PBMCs were counted, and genomic DNA was extracted using the QIAamp DNA Blood Mini kit. After blood collection by leukapheresis, PBMCs were isolated using Ficoll-Histopaque density gradient centrifugation and then cryopreserved in the vapor phase of liquid nitrogen. This clone was seen at least ten times. Its specific antigen is unknown. The sample holds no much larger clone one base away, and base qualities are not on file. Other DNA sequences in the same sample also yield this CDR3.

The rearrangement joined TRBV30 to TRBJ2-7; too little of a D gene remains to name it. The sequence was obtained from a woman aged 35 to 49 in good health. Some clones in this sample may be carry-over from other donors' samples. Sequencing was carried out using PBMCs. The DNA is as follows: TGTGCCTGGGAACGTAACTACGAGCAGTACTTC. Its product reads: CAWERNYEQYF.